This TCR beta chain was sequenced in a study of cytomegalovirus exposure and HLA in healthy donors. The wider study: The early release's HLA-typed donors yielded 78 million or so unique TCRs. General study results and limits: As was reported, the HLA-A and HLA-B alleles of most subjects were accurately predicted from TCR beta sequences.

The CDR3 loop spans 14 amino acids. Germline V lookup: CDR1 SNHLY, CDR2 FYNNEI. V lost 4 bases and J 5 bases, leaving 14 bases between the germline ends. It was with 60 Vbeta and 13 Jbeta primers that the PCR ran. Repertoires were generated with immunoSEQ multiplex PCR, while TCRdb's copy carries only in-frame clones and drops some. The repertoire includes about 170,000 clones, around 86% of them detected once, and about 2.2% sits in the top ten. On this clone itself: Its antigen remains unknown.

The rearrangement joins TRBV2 to TRBJ1-1; D remains unclear. The receptor was derived from a male donor in good health and CMV-seronegative. Source material: PBMCs. CDR3 protein: CASSGLGRSTEAFF. CDR3 coding DNA: TGTGCCAGCAGTGGGTTGGGTAGGAGTACTGAAGCTTTCTTT.